Following are 15 T cell receptor beta chains from one sample sequenced in a study of Tregs in tolerant kidney transplant recipients. Sequencing used immunoSEQ multiplex PCR; TCRdb keeps in-frame clones, though not all of them. The repertoire includes some 66,000 clones, roughly 92% of them detected once, and about 10% sits in the top ten. The sample here was CD8+ T cells from blood, taken before the transplant. The receptors shown here come from a human donor who received a combined kidney and bone marrow transplant.

The rearrangement joins TRBV14 to TRBJ2-5; TRBD2 matches at 12 bases. Per germline, CDR1 SGHDN and CDR2 FVKESK. This CDR3 is 17 amino acids long. V lost 2 bases to trimming and J lost 4 bases; unmatched junction nucleotides: 8. CDR3 sequence reads: CASSQTLGLAGIETQYF. Here the CDR3 DNA reads TGTGCCAGCAGCCAAACCCTCGGACTAGCGGGAATAGAGACCCAGTACTTC.

The V and J genes are TRBV4-1 and TRBJ2-1; TRBD1 agrees at 7 bases. The CDR3 is made up of 14 amino acids. Germline trimming cut 1 base from V and 8 bases from J; bases unmatched to any gene: 5. CDR1 is MGHRA and CDR2 is YSYEKL in the germline V gene. The CDR3 protein is CASSQGTGGDEQFF. For the CDR3, the DNA is TGCGCCAGCAGCCAAGGGACAGGTGGCGATGAGCAGTTCTTC.

The V call is TRBV11-2, the J call TRBJ1-2; possibly TRBD1 for D (5 bases). The germline gives CDR1 SGHAT, CDR2 FQNNGV. V lost 1 base and J lost 5, with 11 bases in between. This CDR3 has 14 amino acids. CDR3 in amino acids: CASSLGGGNYGYTF. The CDR3 DNA reads TGTGCCAGCAGCTTAGGTGGGGGGAATTATGGCTACACCTTC.

This clone was seen only once. The chain recombines TRBV19 with TRBJ1-5, with D possibly TRBD1 on 6 matching bases. This CDR3 is 13 amino acids long. Deletions cut 8 bases from V and 5 bases from J, with 13 bases between. Germline V gene lookup returns CDR1 LNHDA and CDR2 SQIVND (reference sequence). CDR3 residues: CASALDSYQPQHF. The CDR3 nucleotides are TGTGCCAGTGCCTTGGACAGCTATCAGCCCCAGCATTTT.

V is TRBV27 and J is TRBJ2-1; possibly TRBD1 for D (5 bases). This CDR3 spans 13 amino acids. Per the germline V gene, CDR1 is MNHEY and CDR2 is SMNVEV (reference sequence). Trimming took off 3 bases at V and 3 bases at J, with 6 bases between the two ends. The CDR3 coding sequence is TGTGCCAGCAGTTTTCAGGGCTACAATGAGCAGTTCTTC. As protein: CASSFQGYNEQFF.

This chain uses TRBV4-2 with TRBJ1-2; TRBD1 matches 7 bases. In germline, CDR1 is LGHNA, CDR2 YNFKEQ. J lost 0 bases, V lost 6 bases, and 7 bases had no gene match. This CDR3 contains 15 residues. The DNA for the CDR3 is TGTGCCAGCAGACTTACAGGGGAGGCTAACTATGGCTACACCTTC. This encodes CASRLTGEANYGYTF.

This chain connects TRBV7-9 to TRBJ2-1, with 9 bases fitting TRBD2. Per the germline V gene, CDR1 is SEHNR and CDR2 is FQNEAQ (reference sequence). V lost 10 bases, J lost 7 bases, and 5 bases stayed unmatched. The CDR3 extends over 12 amino acids. In nucleotides, the CDR3 is TGTGCCATACGGCTAGCGGGAAATGAGCAGTTCTTC. It codes for CAIRLAGNEQFF.

The CDR3 nucleotides are TGTGCCAGCAGCCAAGATCCATACGAGCAGTACTTC. Amino acids: CASSQDPYEQYF. The chain is built from TRBV4-2 and TRBJ2-5; D gene ambiguous. The tail of the sequence fits TRBJ2-7 better, so the J call may be wrong. The CDR3 sequence is 12 residues long. Germline V gene lookup returns CDR1 LGHNA and CDR2 YNFKEQ.

The chain employs TRBV27 and TRBJ1-3; D is perhaps TRBD1 (5 bases). The CDR3 is made up of 15 amino acids. CDR1 and CDR2 from the germline V gene are MNHEY and SMNVEV (reference sequence). V lost 2 bases and J 0 bases, leaving 8 bases between the germline ends. The DNA of the CDR3 is TGTGCCAGCAGTTTAGTAGGGGACTCTGGAAACACCATATATTTT. Translated: CASSLVGDSGNTIYF.

This clone has just one count. The chain recombines TRBV28 with TRBJ1-5, with a tentative D call TRBD1 (5 bases). This CDR3 comprises 14 residues. From germline, CDR1 is MDHEN and CDR2 SYDVKM. The germline V and J ends were trimmed by 4 bases and 3 bases, with 10 bases remaining between them. The CDR3 sequence: CASSWGDLNQPQHF. As DNA, the CDR3 is TGTGCCAGCAGTTGGGGGGACCTCAATCAGCCCCAGCATTTT.

The rearrangement joins TRBV7-6 to TRBJ2-3; a weak D match, TRBD2 (6 bases). Germline-derived CDR1 and CDR2 are SGHVS and FNYEAQ. This CDR3 is built from 16 residues. Trimming stripped 3 bases from V and 6 bases from J, with 19 bases between. The DNA of the CDR3 is TGTGCCAGCAGCTTCTCAGGGACTCCCGTCACGGATACGCAGTATTTT. Translated, it gives CASSFSGTPVTDTQYF.

This clone has a handful of counts. V gene TRBV6-5 combines with J gene TRBJ2-1; 12 bases are a match to TRBD2. The CDR3 contains 15 residues. After removal of 5 bases from V and 5 bases from J, the junction contained 4 bases not matched to a gene. Germline values: CDR1 MNHEY, CDR2 SVGAGI. The DNA of the CDR3 is TGTGCCAGCAGTCTACTAGCGGGGGGAAACAATGAGCAGTTCTTC. Amino acid sequence: CASSLLAGGNNEQFF.

This clone has only one observation. The chain joins TRBV25-1 to TRBJ2-7; D is ambiguous. The CDR3 extends over 13 amino acids. Trimming removed 4 bases from V and 4 bases from J, with 11 bases in between. Germline values: CDR1 MGHDK, CDR2 SYGVNS. In DNA form, the CDR3 reads TGTGCCAGCAGTGTTGTAAGCGCTTACGAGCAGTACTTC. Its translation: CASSVVSAYEQYF.

V and J are TRBV25-1 and TRBJ2-3; perhaps TRBD1 as D (5 bases). CDR1 and CDR2 (germline): MGHDK, SYGVNS. The CDR3 covers 14 residues. Trimming removed 2 bases at V and 1 base at J, with 7 bases between. The DNA of the CDR3 is TGTGCCAGCAGTGAAATGACAGGCACAGATACGCAGTATTTT. It yields the protein CASSEMTGTDTQYF.

This chain joins TRBV11-3 and TRBJ2-2, with D possibly being TRBD1 (6 bases). This CDR3 contains 13 residues. V was clipped by 10 bases and J by 0 bases, with 9 bases between them. Germline CDR1 is SGHNT and CDR2 is YENEEA. The DNA for the CDR3 is TGTGCCACCCGACAGGCGAACACCGGGGAGCTGTTTTTT. Protein product: CATRQANTGELFF.